The 15 T cell receptor beta chains given below trace back to one sample, sequenced in a study of cytomegalovirus exposure and HLA in healthy donors. PCR was performed using 60 Vbeta and 13 Jbeta primers. The protocol was immunoSEQ multiplex PCR, while the TCRdb copy is restricted to in-frame clones and leaves out a portion. The repertoire holds under 150,000 clones, with around 73% as singletons. Sequencing was done on a sample of PBMCs. Receptors originate from a human donor in good health.

This sequence joins TRBV5-4 and TRBJ1-4; 8 positions match TRBD1. V gave up 4 bases and J gave up 4 bases; unmatched junction bases: 3. The germline V gene encodes CDR1 SGHNT and CDR2 YYREEE (reference sequence). CDR3 size: 14 residues. The CDR3: CASSKDRGNEKLFF. The CDR3 nucleotides read TGTGCCAGCAGCAAAGACAGGGGTAATGAAAAACTGTTTTTT.

Only a few counts were recorded for this clone. The chain recombines TRBV10-3 with TRBJ1-6, with TRBD1 identical over 7 bases. CDR1 and CDR2 (germline): ENHRY, SYGVKD. The length of the CDR3 is 14 residues. J lost 10 bases, V lost 5 bases, and 8 bases had no gene match. The CDR3 nucleotides are TGTGCCATCAGTCGAGACAGGGATGGCTCACCCCTCCACTTT. Amino acid sequence: CAISRDRDGSPLHF.

The rearrangement joins TRBV2 to TRBJ1-2, with 11 bases lining up with TRBD1. The CDR3 length is 15 residues. Germline V gene sequence: CDR1 SNHLY, CDR2 FYNNEI. V lost 6 bases to trimming and J lost 2 bases; unmatched junction nucleotides: 5. CDR3 bases: TGTGCCAGCAGGCTTGGGACAGGGGGGAACTATGGCTACACCTTC. Translation: CASRLGTGGNYGYTF.

The V and J genes are TRBV5-5 and TRBJ1-2; D is unresolved. The V gene lost 2 bases and the J gene lost 7 bases, with 9 bases spanning the gap. Germline CDR1 is SGHKS and CDR2 is YYEKEE (reference sequence). The CDR3 totals 12 residues. CDR3 in amino acids: CASSFQEAGYTF. The CDR3 region has the DNA TGTGCCAGCAGCTTCCAGGAGGCTGGCTACACCTTC.

The gene calls are TRBV30 and TRBJ1-2; D not resolved. Germline loops: CDR1 GTSNPN, CDR2 SVGIG (reference sequence). The length of the CDR3 is 12 residues. V shed 1 base and J shed 7 bases, with 10 bases lying between them. The CDR3 loop is CAWSGAEGGYTF. In nucleotides, the CDR3 is TGTGCCTGGAGTGGGGCCGAGGGTGGCTACACCTTC.

The chain recombines TRBV7-2 with TRBJ2-5; 10 positions agree with TRBD2. With 1 base clipped from V and 1 base from J, the junction kept 3 bases outside the gene matches. CDR1 and CDR2 from the germline V gene are SGHTA and FQGNSA. The CDR3 covers 16 residues. This chain's CDR3 is CASSLEGLARQETQYF. CDR3 in DNA: TGTGCCAGCAGCTTAGAGGGACTAGCGCGCCAAGAGACCCAGTACTTC.

This chain joins TRBV7-9 and TRBJ2-2, with 9 nucleotides matching TRBD2. V lost 3 bases, J lost 1 base, and 0 bases stayed unmatched. The CDR3 totals 15 residues. CDR1 is SEHNR and CDR2 is FQNEAQ in the germline V gene (reference sequence). CDR3 in amino acids: CASSLTSGNTGELFF. CDR3 nucleotides: TGTGCCAGCAGCTTGACTAGCGGGAACACCGGGGAGCTGTTTTTT.

A few counts support this clone. V and J are TRBV6-5 and TRBJ1-1; D is uncertain. The CDR3 is made up of 15 amino acids. The germline gives CDR1 MNHEY, CDR2 SVGAGI. The germline V and J ends were trimmed by 0 bases and 1 base, with 9 bases remaining between them. The CDR3 bases are TGTGCCAGCAGTTACTCTGAGTATAGGAACACTGAAGCTTTCTTT. It specifies CASSYSEYRNTEAFF.

This chain connects TRBV29-1 to TRBJ2-1, with 9 bases fitting TRBD2. This CDR3 has 17 amino acids. Unmatched junction bases numbered 17, after V lost 5 bases and J lost 6 bases. Germline V gives CDR1 SQVTM, CDR2 ANQGSEA. CDR3 DNA sequence: TGCAGCGTTCTGGAAGCGGGGGGTCCTTGGGGGGGCAATGAGCAGTTCTTC. It is translated as CSVLEAGGPWGGNEQFF.

This chain joins TRBV4-1 and TRBJ2-5; 8 bases match TRBD1. The CDR3 spans 18 residues. J gave up 7 bases and V 3 bases, and 19 bases lay outside the gene matches. Germline V CDR1 and CDR2: MGHRA, YSYEKL. CDR3 in amino acids: CASSQGGQEEIINWTQYF. In nucleotides, the CDR3 is TGCGCCAGCAGCCAGGGGGGACAGGAGGAAATAATAAATTGGACCCAGTACTTC.

The chain links TRBV28 to TRBJ2-1; a weak D match, TRBD2 (5 bases). CDR3 length: 15 residues. Trimming removed 6 bases from V and 7 bases from J, with 19 bases in between. Germline V gene sequence: CDR1 MDHEN, CDR2 SYDVKM. The CDR3 loop reads CASSRIAKGSNEQFF. CDR3 coding DNA: TGTGCCAGCAGCCGTATAGCGAAAGGGAGTAATGAGCAGTTCTTC.

V is TRBV15 and J is TRBJ1-5; 8 nucleotides agree with TRBD1. The CDR3 has 16 residues. Germline CDR1 reads LNHNV; CDR2 reads YYDKDF (reference sequence). Unmatched junction bases numbered 5, after V lost 1 base and J lost 3 bases. CDR3 sequence (DNA): TGTGCCACCAGCAGAGCGACAGGGGCCCACAATCAGCCCCAGCATTTT. Encoded protein: CATSRATGAHNQPQHF.

The chain uses TRBV6-1 and TRBJ1-1, with 9 bases aligning to TRBD1. After removal of 4 bases from V and 10 bases from J, the junction contained 4 bases not matched to a gene. This CDR3 contains 12 residues. CDR1 and CDR2 (germline): MNHNS, SASEGT. Here the CDR3 reads CASSGRTGAAFF. The CDR3, as DNA: TGTGCCAGCAGTGGGAGGACAGGGGCAGCTTTCTTT.

This clone was seen a handful of times. V and J are TRBV6-4 and TRBJ1-2, with 8 bases fitting TRBD1. Unmatched junction bases numbered 18, after V lost 4 bases and J lost 5 bases. The CDR3 extends over 18 amino acids. Germline V gene data show CDR1 as MRHNA and CDR2 as SNTAGT. The CDR3 reads CASSASGGQEGLGYGYTF. CDR3 sequence (DNA): TGTGCCAGCAGTGCCTCCGGGGGACAGGAAGGGCTAGGATATGGCTACACCTTC.

The chain carries TRBV25-1 and TRBJ1-1, with TRBD1 matching 8 bases. The germline CDR1 and CDR2 sequences are MGHDK and SYGVNS. The CDR3 has 15 residues. Trimming took 1 base from V and 2 from J; bases not matched to a gene: 3. CDR3 sequence: CASSEWGQANTEAFF. As DNA, the CDR3 is TGTGCCAGCAGTGAATGGGGACAGGCTAACACTGAAGCTTTCTTT.